The 9 T cell receptor beta chains listed next were all sequenced from one sample in a study of CD8 T cells in ankylosing spondylitis. Study-wide results and caveats: About eight highly homologous variants made up a TCR beta motif that seemed to typify ankylosing spondylitis blood.

TCRdb re-derived calls from the 5' RACE reads in MiXCR, one entry per CDR3 protein. Altogether under 850,000 distinct CDR3 sequences are present, roughly 20% being singletons, with the ten largest covering around 19%. These TCRs' antigens remain unknown. The sequenced sample consisted of blood, either unsorted or a sorted T cell fraction (not recorded which). These receptors originate from a male donor with ankylosing spondylitis.

The V and J genes are TRBV20-1 and TRBJ1-1; 7 bases line up with TRBD1. Germline lookup yields CDR1 DFQATT and CDR2 SNEGSKA (reference sequence). V shed 3 bases and J 3 bases; nucleotides not matched to a gene: 7. This CDR3 spans 14 amino acids. CDR3 DNA: TGCAGTGCTAGGGGGGTAGGGGGCGACACTGAAGCTTTCTTT. It encodes CSARGVGGDTEAFF.

This clonotype occurred a few times. The V gene is TRBV9, the J gene TRBJ1-1; 8 bases fit TRBD1. Losses at the gene ends were 3 bases for V and 5 bases for J; bases not matched to a gene: 12. The germline V gene has CDR1 SGDLS and CDR2 YYNGEE. This CDR3 comprises 16 residues. CDR3 nucleotide sequence: TGTGCCAGCAGCGCCGACCTGGACAGGGTGGGAACTGAAGCTTTCTTT. Its translation: CASSADLDRVGTEAFF. The full variable domain, completed using reference TRBV9 and TRBJ1-1, is DSGVTQTPKHLITATGQRVTLRCSPRSGDLSVYWYQQSLDQGLQFLIQYYNGEERAKGNILERFSAQQFPDLHSELNLSSLELGDSALYFCASSADLDRVGTEAFFGQGTRLTVV.

The chain combines TRBV7-3 with TRBJ1-6, with 9 bases aligning to TRBD1. This CDR3 has 15 residues. The V gene's germline CDR1 is SGHTA and CDR2 FQGTGA. The J segment lost 8 bases and the V segment lost 5 bases, leaving 7 bases of the junction unmatched. The CDR3 DNA follows: TGTGCCAGCAGCCACGGGACAGGGCGGGATTCACCCCTCCACTTT. Its translation: CASSHGTGRDSPLHF.

This clonotype was counted a few times. V is TRBV7-3 and J is TRBJ2-1, with TRBD2 identical over 7 bases. With 2 bases clipped from V and 9 bases from J, the junction kept 10 bases outside the gene matches. The germline gives CDR1 SGHTA, CDR2 FQGTGA. The length of the CDR3 is 15 residues. This CDR3 reads CASSLELGGRGEQFF. CDR3 coding DNA: TGTGCCAGCAGCTTAGAGTTGGGTGGGAGGGGTGAGCAGTTCTTC.

This clonotype was detected ten times or more. The CDR3 bases are TGTGCCAGCAGCTCCGGGACTCTGGGGCGACGAGATACGCAGTATTTT. Translated: CASSSGTLGRRDTQYF. The V gene is TRBV7-8, the J gene TRBJ2-3; a weak D match, TRBD2 (6 bases). Germline lookup yields CDR1 SGHVS and CDR2 FQNEAQ. The V end lost 4 bases, the J end lost 5 bases, and 19 bases lay between the germline ends. The CDR3 runs 16 residues.

This clonotype was seen at least ten times. The chain has TRBV28 and TRBJ2-5, with 9 bases lining up with TRBD1. Germline trimming cut 5 bases from V and 1 base from J; bases unmatched to any gene: 2. The CDR3 has 14 amino acids. Germline values: CDR1 MDHEN, CDR2 SYDVKM. The CDR3 loop reads CASSRDRAQETQYF. The CDR3 bases are TGTGCCAGCAGTCGGGACAGGGCCCAAGAGACCCAGTACTTC.

This clonotype was recorded many times. The V gene is TRBV5-1, the J gene TRBJ2-1; TRBD2 might be the D (5 bases). Germline loops: CDR1 SGHRS, CDR2 YFSETQ. V lost 0 bases, J lost 1 base, and 8 bases lay in between. The CDR3 has 15 residues. Here the CDR3 reads CASSLGTQSYNEQFF. CDR3 coding DNA: TGCGCCAGCAGCTTGGGGACTCAATCCTACAATGAGCAGTTCTTC.

The V call is TRBV10-3, the J call TRBJ2-7, with D maybe TRBD2 (5 bases). V dropped 3 bases and J dropped 5 bases, with 17 bases sitting between them. This CDR3 region has 15 residues. Germline V gene lookup returns CDR1 ENHRY and CDR2 SYGVKD. The CDR3 region is CAISEGVTSRDEQYF. The CDR3 DNA sequence: TGTGCCATCAGTGAAGGCGTGACATCGAGGGACGAGCAGTACTTC.

This clonotype was recorded a few times. The V gene is TRBV14, the J gene TRBJ2-1; D is unresolved. Germline loops: CDR1 SGHDN, CDR2 FVKESK. V was shortened by 0 bases and J by 0 bases, with 6 bases between the two germline ends. This CDR3 comprises 15 residues. The CDR3 is CASSQDLSSYNEQFF. Written as DNA, the CDR3 is TGTGCCAGCAGCCAAGACTTGAGCTCCTACAATGAGCAGTTCTTC.